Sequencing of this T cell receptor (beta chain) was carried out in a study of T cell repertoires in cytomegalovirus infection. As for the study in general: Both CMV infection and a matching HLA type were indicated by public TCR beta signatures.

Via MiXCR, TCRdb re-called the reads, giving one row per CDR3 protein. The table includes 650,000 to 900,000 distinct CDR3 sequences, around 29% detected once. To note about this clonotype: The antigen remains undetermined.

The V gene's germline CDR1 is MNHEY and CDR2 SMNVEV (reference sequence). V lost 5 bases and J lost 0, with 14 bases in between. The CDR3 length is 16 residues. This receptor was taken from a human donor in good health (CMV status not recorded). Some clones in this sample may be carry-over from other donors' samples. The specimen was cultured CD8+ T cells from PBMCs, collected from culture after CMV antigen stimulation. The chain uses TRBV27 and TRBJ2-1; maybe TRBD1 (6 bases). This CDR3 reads CASSPQGFGSYNEQFF. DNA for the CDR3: TGTGCCAGCAGTCCCCAGGGGTTTGGCTCCTACAATGAGCAGTTCTTC.